This T cell receptor (beta chain) was captured by sequencing in a study of T-cell memory formation after mild COVID-19. Study context: Largely donor-specific sequence clusters came from two donors.

This clonotype was observed a handful of times. Its antigen is undetermined. Study results and caveats: The main location of contracting CD4+ clones was CM and EM, and that of contracting CD8+ clones was EMRA. A second wave of clones peaked on day 37, and their SARS-CoV-2 specificity went unconfirmed. Contracting clones from day 15 to 85 showed balanced CD4/CD8; later expanders favored CD4+.

Each CDR3 protein is one row after TCRdb ran MiXCR on the 5' RACE reads. The sample yields 350,000 to 500,000 distinct CDR3 sequences, 20% seen once. The V end was cut by 5 bases, the J end by 4 bases, with 14 bases between. The CDR3 covers 14 residues. Germline values: CDR1 MNHEY, CDR2 SMNVEV (reference sequence). V and J are TRBV27 and TRBJ1-1; D remains unclear. This receptor was obtained from an adult woman who had mild COVID-19 (a few samples of this study predate the infection). Cell type and time point are not known. The sequencing input was PBMCs or a T cell subset sorted from them (not recorded which). CDR3 amino acids: CASSGRRQTTEAFF. The DNA for the CDR3 is TGTGCCAGCAGTGGACGTCGGCAGACCACTGAAGCTTTCTTT.